This record concerns one T cell receptor beta chain sequence. Its antigen remains unknown. This sample was taken from a study of neoadjuvant anti-PD-1 for oral cavity cancer. Time point described: after neoadjuvant nivolumab, at surgical resection. Patients were newly diagnosed with stage II-IVA oral cavity squamous cell carcinoma without prior systemic or radiation treatment. The study, taken as a whole, reports: TCR analyses covered only a few patients per response group. Higher pretreatment blood Treg/Th17 ratios correlated with higher pretreatment blood and lower post-treatment tumor TCRbeta clonality.

Profiled with immunoSEQ multiplex PCR; TCRdb holds only in-frame clones, not every one. This sample has tens of thousands of clones, with 40% to 55% found just once. This sample comprised tumor tissue, obtained after nivolumab (anti-PD-1) treatment. The TCR originated in a person aged 35-79 years with oral cavity squamous cell carcinoma.

This CDR3 is CASSYSATGGNTIYF. For the CDR3, the DNA is TGTGCCAGCAGTTACTCCGCGACAGGGGGAAACACCATATATTTT. The chain joins TRBV6-5 to TRBJ1-3, with 7 bases matching TRBD1. CDR1 and CDR2 from the germline V gene are MNHEY and SVGAGI. The J segment lost 4 bases and the V segment lost 0 bases, leaving 3 bases of the junction unmatched. This CDR3 is 15 amino acids long.